The 8 T cell receptor beta chains below all came from one sample that was sequenced in a study of blood T cell repertoires in COVID-19. Libraries were prepared by immunoSEQ multiplex PCR; TCRdb keeps only in-frame clonotypes and omits some of them. This table holds almost 500,000 clones, roughly nine tenths found once. Material: PBMCs or T cells enriched from blood (not recorded which). Every receptor here comes from an older woman who had recovered from COVID-19.

This clone was picked up one time. The chain joins TRBV3-1 (or the pseudogene TRBV3-2) to TRBJ2-5; D ambiguous. This CDR3 is 14 amino acids long. Germline CDR1 is LGHDT and CDR2 is YNNKEL (reference sequence). With 0 bases removed from V and 5 bases from J, the gap between germline ends came to 10 bases. CDR3 nucleotide sequence: TGTGCCAGCAGCCAAGAGCGTATTTCGGAGACCCAGTACTTC. This encodes CASSQERISETQYF.

The chain uses TRBV11-3 and TRBJ2-7, with TRBD1 matching 8 bases. The germline V gene has CDR1 SGHNT and CDR2 YENEEA. This CDR3 has 15 residues. The J segment lost 3 bases and the V segment lost 0 bases, leaving 4 bases of the junction unmatched. CDR3 residues: CASSLDQGASYEQYF. The CDR3 region has the DNA TGTGCCAGCAGCTTAGATCAGGGGGCCAGCTACGAGCAGTACTTC. Full variable domain (outside the CDR3, taken from reference TRBV11-3 and TRBJ2-7): EAGVVQSPRYKIIEKKQPVAFWCNPISGHNTLYWYLQNLGQGPELLIRYENEEAVDDSQLPKDRFSAERLKGVDSTLKIQPAELGDSAVYLCASSLDQGASYEQYFGPGTRLTVT.

The CDR3 loop reads CASSPLTGSGELFF. The CDR3 bases are TGTGCCAGCTCACCACTTACAGGGTCCGGGGAGCTGTTTTTT. The chain recombines TRBV18 with TRBJ2-2; TRBD1 is a possible D gene (6 bases). Trimming took 1 base from V and 6 from J, leaving 9 bases between them. CDR1 and CDR2 (germline): KGHSH, LQKENI. There are 14 residues in the CDR3.

In its sample, this clone was seen once. The genes are TRBV19 and TRBJ1-1; D unresolved. The V end lost 3 bases, the J end lost 1 base, and 9 bases lay between the germline ends. Germline CDR1 and CDR2: LNHDA and SQIVND (reference sequence). The CDR3 totals 14 residues. CDR3 DNA: TGTGCCAGTAGTATGGTAGCGGGGAACACTGAAGCTTTCTTT. This codes for CASSMVAGNTEAFF. The complete variable domain, with remaining parts taken from reference TRBV19 and TRBJ1-1, reads DGGITQSPKYLFRKEGQNVTLSCEQNLNHDAMYWYRQDPGQGLRLIYYSQIVNDFQKGDIAEGYSVSREKKESFPLTVTSAQKNPTAFYLCASSMVAGNTEAFFGQGTRLTVV.

The V and J genes are TRBV7-2 and TRBJ2-7; TRBD2 agrees at 7 bases. Germline CDR1 and CDR2: SGHTA and FQGNSA. V was clipped by 5 bases and J by 0 bases; unmatched bases: 7. The CDR3 extends over 15 amino acids. The CDR3 DNA reads as TGTGCCAGCAGCACCCGACTAGCCCTCTCCTACGAGCAGTACGTC. This encodes CASSTRLALSYEQYV.

This rearrangement joins TRBV10-1 to TRBJ1-1; possible D gene TRBD1, 5 bases. CDR1 and CDR2 (germline): WNHNN, SYGVQD (reference sequence). This CDR3 contains 17 residues. Trimming left V 11 bases short and J 0 bases short, with 25 bases between. CDR3 amino acids: CAGKTGVWLPMNTEAFF. The CDR3 nucleotides are TGCGCCGGCAAAACGGGGGTATGGCTTCCGATGAACACTGAAGCTTTCTTT.

The CDR3 reads CASSLRTGVGETQYF. The CDR3 bases are TGCGCCAGCAGCCTGAGGACAGGGGTCGGGGAGACCCAGTACTTC. The chain links TRBV5-1 to TRBJ2-5, with 9 bases lining up with TRBD1. CDR1 and CDR2 from the germline V gene are SGHRS and YFSETQ. The CDR3 has 15 residues. With V trimmed by 4 bases and J by 5 bases, 9 bases remained unmatched.

The genes are TRBV6-5 and TRBJ1-5; 8 bases line up with TRBD1. The CDR3 has 15 residues. V lost 6 bases, J lost 5 bases, and 9 bases stayed unmatched. The germline CDR1 and CDR2 sequences are MNHEY and SVGAGI. The CDR3 protein is CASSADRVGDQPQHF. Written as DNA, the CDR3 is TGTGCCAGCAGCGCGGACAGGGTAGGGGATCAGCCCCAGCATTTT.